The T cell receptor (beta chain) under discussion was sequenced for a study of control samples from healthy donors and cancer patients. Trimming removed 0 bases at V and 0 bases at J, with 7 bases between. The CDR3 is 15 amino acids. CDR1 SGDLS and CDR2 YYNGEE come from the germline V gene. Clones were sequenced by immunoSEQ multiplex PCR, and TCRdb holds only the in-frame ones, with some missing. The table shows tens of thousands of clones, with over 85% occurring only once. Input material: blood. This chain joins TRBV9 and TRBJ1-5, with no clear D. The TCR sequence derives from a man aged 50 to 59 in good health. The chain's CDR3 is CASSVGGNSNQPQHF. The CDR3 nucleotides read TGTGCCAGCAGCGTAGGGGGTAATAGCAATCAGCCCCAGCATTTT.